This entry lists 7 T cell receptor beta chains sequenced from one sample in a study of T cell repertoires in cytomegalovirus infection. TCRdb recomputed calls from the reads with MiXCR, one row per CDR3 protein. In the table there are hundreds of thousands of distinct CDR3 sequences, approximately 25% of which are singletons. The specimen sequenced was CD8+ T cells from PBMCs. The receptors come from a human donor in good health (CMV status not recorded). Some clones in this sample may be carry-over from other donors' samples.

The rearrangement uses TRBV10-3 and TRBJ2-1; D assignment may be TRBD1 or TRBD2 (5 bases each). Trimming removed 4 bases from V and 0 bases from J, with 10 bases in between. Per germline, CDR1 ENHRY and CDR2 SYGVKD. This CDR3 is 15 amino acids long. The CDR3 loop reads CAISGGASSYNEQFF. For the CDR3, the DNA is TGTGCCATCAGTGGAGGGGCCAGCTCCTACAATGAGCAGTTCTTC.

This chain links TRBV28 with TRBJ2-5; 7 bases align to TRBD2. The germline gives CDR1 MDHEN, CDR2 SYDVKM. V lost 7 bases, J lost 5 bases, and 7 bases stayed unmatched. CDR3 length: 13 amino acids. The CDR3 sequence: CASKERGLETQYF. In DNA form, the CDR3 reads TGTGCCAGCAAGGAGCGGGGCCTGGAGACCCAGTACTTC.

The V gene is TRBV6-2 or TRBV6-3, the J gene TRBJ1-1; D not resolved. The germline V and J ends were trimmed by 3 bases and 11 bases, with 10 bases remaining between them. Germline assignment: CDR1 MNHEY and CDR2 SVGEGT. CDR3 length: 11 residues. The CDR3 nucleotides are TGTGCCAGCAGTTATGGTTCTCGGGCTTTCTTT. Amino acid sequence: CASSYGSRAFF.

The chain combines TRBV2 with TRBJ2-7; D is uncertain. Trimming removed 3 bases at V and 6 bases at J, with 12 bases between. CDR3 size: 13 residues. Germline CDR1 is SNHLY and CDR2 is FYNNEI. This CDR3 reads CASSELVSTEQYF. CDR3 sequence (DNA): TGTGCCAGCAGTGAGTTAGTATCTACCGAGCAGTACTTC.

This clonotype was observed at least ten times. The chain couples TRBV7-9 to TRBJ2-1; a possible D gene is TRBD2 (6 bases). V dropped 4 bases and J dropped 1 base, with 20 bases sitting between them. CDR1 and CDR2 (germline): SEHNR, FQNEAQ (reference sequence). This CDR3 is built from 18 residues. The CDR3 spells CASSSPVSGLYSYNEQFF. The CDR3, as DNA: TGTGCCAGCAGCTCACCGGTCAGCGGGCTATATTCCTACAATGAGCAGTTCTTC.

The chain carries TRBV14 and TRBJ2-1; 11 positions match TRBD2. CDR3 size: 16 residues. Germline V gives CDR1 SGHDN, CDR2 FVKESK. The junction had 7 bases not matched to a gene; V was cut back by 4 bases and J by 5 bases. The CDR3 nucleotides are TGTGCCAGCAGCCTTGTAGCGGGGGGGCTCAACAATGAGCAGTTCTTC. Translation gives CASSLVAGGLNNEQFF.

V usage is TRBV29-1 and J usage is TRBJ1-2; possibly TRBD1 for D (5 bases). This CDR3 comprises 12 residues. In germline, CDR1 is SQVTM, CDR2 ANQGSEA. Trimming took off 3 bases at V and 5 bases at J, with 10 bases between the two ends. The CDR3 loop is CSVELGGYGYTF. CDR3 sequence (DNA): TGCAGCGTTGAGTTGGGGGGATATGGCTACACCTTC. The complete variable domain, with remaining parts taken from reference TRBV29-1 and TRBJ1-2, reads SAVISQKPSRDICQRGTSLTIQCQVDSQVTMMFWYRQQPGQSLTLIATANQGSEATYESGFVIDKFPISRPNLTFSTLTVSNMSPEDSSIYLCSVELGGYGYTFGSGTRLTVV.